This TCR beta chain is from a study of blood T cell repertoires in COVID-19. The CDR3 has 14 residues. The germline V gene encodes CDR1 SGHRS and CDR2 YFSETQ. Trimming removed 0 bases from V and 0 bases from J, with 6 bases in between. The protocol was immunoSEQ multiplex PCR, while the TCRdb copy is restricted to in-frame clones and leaves out a portion. The sample has roughly 200,000 clones, more than 70% seen once. This clone was recorded only once. The sequenced material came from peripheral blood. The TCR sequence derives from an older person with COVID-19, enrolled during active disease. This rearrangement joins TRBV5-1 to TRBJ2-5, with unresolved D. The CDR3 DNA reads TGCGCCAGCAGCTTGGCACAATACCAAGAGACCCAGTACTTC. It encodes CASSLAQYQETQYF.